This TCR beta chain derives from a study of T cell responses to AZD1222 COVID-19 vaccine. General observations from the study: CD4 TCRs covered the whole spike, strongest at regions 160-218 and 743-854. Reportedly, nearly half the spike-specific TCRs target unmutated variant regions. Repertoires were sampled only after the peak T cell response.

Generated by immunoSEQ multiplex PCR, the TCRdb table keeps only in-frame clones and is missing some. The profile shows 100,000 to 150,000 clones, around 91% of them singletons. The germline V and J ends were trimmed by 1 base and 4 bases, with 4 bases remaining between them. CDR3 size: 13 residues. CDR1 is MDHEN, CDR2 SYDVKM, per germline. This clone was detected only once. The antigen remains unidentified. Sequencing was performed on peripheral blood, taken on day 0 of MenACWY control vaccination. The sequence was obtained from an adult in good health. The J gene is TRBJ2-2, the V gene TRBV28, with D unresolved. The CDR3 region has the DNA TGTGCCAGCAGTTTATTTCCCACCGGGGAGCTGTTTTTT. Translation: CASSLFPTGELFF.